This TCR beta chain comes out of a study of blood T cell repertoires in COVID-19. Study-level background: T cells, B-cell-depleted T cells, or PBMCs supplied cDNA or gDNA.

CDR1 LNHDA and CDR2 SQIVND come from the germline V gene (reference sequence). The CDR3 length is 12 residues. V gave up 10 bases and J gave up 8 bases; unmatched junction bases: 6. Original data processing: Cell counts per sample came from amplifying reference gene primers. Assay used: immunoSEQ multiplex PCR; TCRdb lists only in-frame clones, some missing. The DNA gave D and trimming, while V, J and clone size come from that table. Altogether some 270,000 clones are present, around 89% being singletons, with the ten largest covering more than 0.75%. The chain employs TRBV19 and TRBJ1-2, with TRBD1 matching over 11 bases. Sequencing was carried out using peripheral blood. The receptor's source is a man aged 25-45 years with acute or convalescent COVID-19. This CDR3 is CATGQGAKGYTF. DNA of the CDR3: TGTGCCACTGGACAGGGGGCGAAGGGCTACACCTTC.